This T cell receptor (beta chain) was profiled in a study of cytomegalovirus exposure and HLA in healthy donors. Trimming removed 2 bases from V and 5 bases from J, with 19 bases in between. CDR3 length: 17 amino acids. Germline CDR1 reads SGHAT; CDR2 reads FQNNGV. The PCR contained 60 Vbeta and 13 Jbeta primers. Method: immunoSEQ multiplex PCR; TCRdb's copy keeps in-frame clones and lacks some. This specimen shows fewer than 150,000 clones; the ten leading clones hold roughly 2%. The chain is built from TRBV11-2 and TRBJ2-1; D possibly corresponds to TRBD1 (6 bases). The sequenced material came from PBMCs. This sequence was found in a woman between 55 and 75 years old in good health and CMV-seronegative. The CDR3 sequence is CASSLKTGPHRNNEQFF. In nucleotides, the CDR3 is TGTGCCAGCAGCTTAAAAACAGGGCCCCACCGCAACAATGAGCAGTTCTTC.